The TCR beta chain described here comes from a study of tumor-infiltrating lymphocytes in primary liver carcinoma. At the level of the study: Among the tumors, stages were T1-T3 N0M0 and sizes about 4.2 to 10 cm. General study results and limits: Bulk unsorted sampling precluded comparing CD4+ and CD8+ repertoires. Tumor specimens were characterized by a significantly higher top-250-clone fraction than blood (p = 0.039). The overlap of tumor-adjacent and tumor-blood pairs was smaller than that of tumor region pairs.

Details on this clonotype: The antigen is unknown. An end of the junction does not agree with germline; a read error may underlie this.

Making TCR beta cDNA involved 400 to 600 ng total RNA and a constant-region primer. Slightly modified ARM-PCR served as the procedure for the TCR beta libraries. These libraries came from three rounds of nested multiplex PCR. Each of the first two PCR rounds ran approximately 9 cycles with TRBV1-TRBV30 forward and C-beta reverse primers. Using its own MiXCR run on the multiplex PCR reads, TCRdb lists one record per CDR3 protein. The sample yields 150,000 to 200,000 distinct CDR3 sequences, over 45% seen once. Extraction also yielded germline DNA, while blood RNA was obtained from unsorted whole blood. Germline lookup yields CDR1 SGHDN and CDR2 FVKESK. The CDR3 has 14 residues.

V and J are TRBV14 and TRBJ2-5; D is possibly TRBD1 or TRBD2 (6 bases each). Sample: peripheral blood. This clonotype was sampled from a man in his forties with primary liver carcinoma and hepatitis B virus infection. The CDR3 spells CVSSRGTLRETRYF. The CDR3 DNA follows: TGTGTCAGCAGCCGCGGGACACTCCGAGAGACCCGGTACTTC.